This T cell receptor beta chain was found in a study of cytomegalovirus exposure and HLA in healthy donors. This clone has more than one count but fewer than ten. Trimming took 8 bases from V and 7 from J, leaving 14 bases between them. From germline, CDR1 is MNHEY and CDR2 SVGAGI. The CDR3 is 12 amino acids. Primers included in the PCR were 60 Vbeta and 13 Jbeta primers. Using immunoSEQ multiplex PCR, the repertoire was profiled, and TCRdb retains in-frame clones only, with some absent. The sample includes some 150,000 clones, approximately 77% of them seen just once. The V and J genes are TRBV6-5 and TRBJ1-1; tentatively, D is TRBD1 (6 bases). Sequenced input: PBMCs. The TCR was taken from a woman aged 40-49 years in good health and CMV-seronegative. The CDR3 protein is CASQDSACEAFF. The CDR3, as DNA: TGTGCCAGCCAGGACAGCGCTTGTGAAGCTTTCTTT.